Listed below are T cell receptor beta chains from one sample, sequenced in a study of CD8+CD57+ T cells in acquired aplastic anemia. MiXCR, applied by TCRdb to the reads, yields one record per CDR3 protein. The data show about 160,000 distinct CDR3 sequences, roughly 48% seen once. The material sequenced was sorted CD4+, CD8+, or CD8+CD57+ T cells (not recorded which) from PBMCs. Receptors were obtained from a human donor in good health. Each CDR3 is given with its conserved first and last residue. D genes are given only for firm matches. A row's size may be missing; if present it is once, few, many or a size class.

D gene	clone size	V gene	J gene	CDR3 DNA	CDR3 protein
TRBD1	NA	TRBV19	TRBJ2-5	TGTGCCACCCAAAGGGCAGGGGGCGTAGAGACCCAGTACTTC	CATQRAGGVETQYF
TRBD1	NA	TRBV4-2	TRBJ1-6	TGTGCCAGCAGCCAGGACAGGGGTTGGAATTCACCCCTCCACTTT	CASSQDRGWNSPLHF
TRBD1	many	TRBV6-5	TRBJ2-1	TGTGCCAGCAGTTTGAGGACAGGGGAGGTTGAGCAGTTCTTC	CASSLRTGEVEQFF
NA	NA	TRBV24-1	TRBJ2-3	TGTGCCACCAGGGACCCCTCGGGGTCAGATACGCAGTATTTT	CATRDPSGSDTQYF
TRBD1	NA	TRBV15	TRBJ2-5	TGTGCCACCAGCATAGTGGACAGGGCGGGGGAGACCCAGTACTTC	CATSIVDRAGETQYF
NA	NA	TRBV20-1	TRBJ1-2	TGCATCTCCGACGGACCCTATGGCTACACCTTC	CISDGPYGYTF
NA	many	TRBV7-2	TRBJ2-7	TGTGCCAGCAGCTTACTGGGCAGAGGGTCCTACGAGCAGTACTTC	CASSLLGRGSYEQYF
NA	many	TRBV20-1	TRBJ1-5	TGCAGTGCTAGAGTCCTAAATCAGCCCCAGCATTTT	CSARVLNQPQHF
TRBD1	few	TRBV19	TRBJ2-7	TGTGCCAGTAGCCCATGGACAGGGGTGGAAGAGCAGTACTTC	CASSPWTGVEEQYF
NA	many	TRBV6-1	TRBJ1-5	TGTGCCATCCAGGACGGTAATCAGCCCCAGCATTTT	CAIQDGNQPQHF
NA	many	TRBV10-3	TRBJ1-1	TGTGCCATCAGTGGGACAGTAGGATACACTGAAGCTTTCTTT	CAISGTVGYTEAFF
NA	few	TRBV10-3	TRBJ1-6	TGTGCCACCAGTTCCGGGACTCAAAGTGGTTCACCCCTCCACTTT	CATSSGTQSGSPLHF
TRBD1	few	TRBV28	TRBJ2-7	TGTGCCAGCAGTTCCCCCGGACAGGGCTACCCCTACGAGCAGTACTTC	CASSSPGQGYPYEQYF
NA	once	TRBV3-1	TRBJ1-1	TGTGCCAGCAGCCAAGAGGTCACTGAAGCTTTCTTT	CASSQEVTEAFF
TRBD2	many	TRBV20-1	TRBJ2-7	TGCAGTGCTAACGGGGGGGCCAACTCCTACGAGCAGTACTTC	CSANGGANSYEQYF
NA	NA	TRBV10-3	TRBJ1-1	TGTGCCATCAGTGAGGGCACGGGACGTGAGGCTTTCTTT	CAISEGTGREAFF
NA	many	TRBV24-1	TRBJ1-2	TGTGCCACCAGTGATAGGGACACCAACTATGGCTACACCTTC	CATSDRDTNYGYTF
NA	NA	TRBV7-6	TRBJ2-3	TGTGCTAGCAGTCCGGCTAGCACAGATACGCAGTATTTT	CASSPASTDTQYF
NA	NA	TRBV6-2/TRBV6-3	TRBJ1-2	TGTGCCAGCAGTTACTCTCCACGGCCTCCGAACTATGGCTACACCTTC	CASSYSPRPPNYGYTF
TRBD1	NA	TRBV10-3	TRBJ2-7	TGTGCCATCAGCCTCCGGGACAGGGCAAACGAGCAGCACTTC	CAISLRDRANEQHF
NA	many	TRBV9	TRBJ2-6	TGTGCCAGCAGCGTAGTAGGCTCTGGGGCCAACGTCCTGACTTTC	CASSVVGSGANVLTF
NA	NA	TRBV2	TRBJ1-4	TGTGCCAGCAGCTTAGGCCTGACCCTCAGTGAAAAACTGTTTTTT	CASSLGLTLSEKLFF
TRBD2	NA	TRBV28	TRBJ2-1	TGTGCCAGCAGTTCTCTAGCGGGAGCGTACAATGAGCAGTTCTTC	CASSSLAGAYNEQFF
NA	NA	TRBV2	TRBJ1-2	TGTGCCAGCAGTCCCACAGGATTTACTAACTATGGCTACACCTTC	CASSPTGFTNYGYTF
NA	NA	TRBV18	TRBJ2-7	TGTGCCAGCTCACCACTGGAGCGAGGGATCCACGAGCAGTACTTC	CASSPLERGIHEQYF
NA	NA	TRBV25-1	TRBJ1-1	TGTGCCAGCAGCGAGGACAGACCGAACACTGAAGCTTTCTTT	CASSEDRPNTEAFF
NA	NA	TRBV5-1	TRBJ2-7	TGCGCCAGCAGCGGTGCATCCAACGAGCAGTACTTC	CASSGASNEQYF